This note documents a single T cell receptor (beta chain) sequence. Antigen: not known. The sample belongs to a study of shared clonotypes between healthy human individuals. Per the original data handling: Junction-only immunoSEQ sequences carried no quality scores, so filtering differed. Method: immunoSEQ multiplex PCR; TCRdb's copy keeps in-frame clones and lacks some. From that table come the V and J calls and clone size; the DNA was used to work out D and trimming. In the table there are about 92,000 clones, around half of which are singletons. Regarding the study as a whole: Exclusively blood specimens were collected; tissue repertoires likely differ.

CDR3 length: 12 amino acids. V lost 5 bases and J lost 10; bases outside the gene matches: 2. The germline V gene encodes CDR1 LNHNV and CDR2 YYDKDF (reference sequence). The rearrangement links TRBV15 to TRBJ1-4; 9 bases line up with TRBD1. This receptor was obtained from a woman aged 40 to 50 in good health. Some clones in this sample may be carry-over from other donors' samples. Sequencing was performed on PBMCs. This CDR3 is CATSLTGGKLFF. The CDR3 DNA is TGTGCCACCAGCCTGACAGGGGGAAAACTGTTTTTT.